This T cell receptor (beta chain) originates from a study of OX40 agonist ivuxolimab in advanced cancers. TCRdb's copy holds only in-frame clones and misses some; the assay was immunoSEQ multiplex PCR. Found here are under 40,000 clones, roughly nine tenths of them singletons; the top ten hold roughly 28%. V was pared by 3 bases and J by 0 bases, with 22 bases between. The CDR3 is 18 residues long. CDR1 and CDR2 from the germline V gene are SQVTM and ANQGSEA. The clonotype originates from an adult with an advanced solid tumor such as melanoma, head and neck, liver or kidney cancer. The gene calls are TRBV29-1 and TRBJ2-3; D may be TRBD2 (6 bases). The sample here was CD4+ or CD8+ T cells sorted from blood, taken in a trial of the OX40 agonist ivuxolimab. The CDR3, as DNA: TGCAGCGTTGAGGTTATGGAGGGGCGCTCCACTAGCACAGATACGCAGTATTTT. It is translated as CSVEVMEGRSTSTDTQYF.